The rows below give T cell receptor beta chains drawn from one sample of a study of graft-versus-host responses after intestinal transplantation. Only in-frame clones appear in the TCRdb table, and some are missing; sequencing was by immunoSEQ multiplex PCR. The profile shows 65,000 to 85,000 clones, roughly 92% of them singletons. The sequencing here drew on bone marrow, taken 700 to 850 days after intestinal transplantation. The receptors shown here come from a human patient who received an intestinal transplant, so some T cells may come from the graft donor. The CDR3 runs from the conserved cysteine through the conserved F or W. The D gene is left open where the match is weak. A row's size may be missing; if present it is once, few, many or a size class.

>NA|TRBJ2-2|NA|14|TRBV9
CASSVGGNTGELFF
TGTGCCAGCAGCGTAGGAGGGAACACCGGGGAGCTGTTTTTT
>TRBD2|TRBJ2-5|NA|13|TRBV6-5
CASSFRTSGGEYF
TGTGCCAGCAGTTTTAGGACTAGCGGGGGGGAGTACTTC
>NA|TRBJ2-7|NA|14|TRBV10-3
CAISGQDPSYEQYF
TGTGCCATCAGTGGACAGGATCCCTCCTACGAGCAGTACTTC
>NA|TRBJ2-7|few|14|TRBV27
CASSLIGPSYEQYF
TGTGCCAGCAGTTTGATCGGACCATCCTACGAGCAGTACTTC
>NA|TRBJ1-2|NA|12|TRBV7-2
CASSSNNNGYTF
TGTGCCAGCAGCTCAAACAATAATGGCTACACCTTC
>TRBD1|TRBJ1-1|NA|13|TRBV6-6
CASGGTVNTEAFF
TGTGCCAGCGGGGGGACAGTGAACACTGAAGCTTTCTTT
>TRBD1|TRBJ2-2|once|17|TRBV27
CASSFRTGGTDTGELFF
TGTGCCAGCAGTTTCCGAACAGGGGGGACGGACACCGGGGAGCTGTTTTTT
>NA|TRBJ2-5|once|16|TRBV25-1
CASSGLRAGQQETQYF
TGTGCCAGCAGTGGACTTAGGGCAGGCCAACAAGAGACCCAGTACTTC
>NA|TRBJ2-7|NA|13|TRBV27
CASSLPGGIEQYF
TGTGCCAGCAGCCTACCAGGGGGGATAGAGCAGTACTTC
>NA|TRBJ1-1|NA|13|TRBV7-6
CASSLDRVTEAFF
TGTGCCAGCAGCTTAGACAGGGTAACTGAAGCTTTCTTT
>NA|TRBJ2-3|NA|13|TRBV5-1
CASSLERRDTQYF
TGCGCCAGCAGCTTGGAACGCCGGGATACGCAGTATTTT
>NA|TRBJ2-5|NA|15|TRBV7-3
CASSLIGASGETQYF
TGTGCCAGCAGCTTAATAGGCGCCAGTGGGGAGACCCAGTACTTC
>NA|TRBJ1-2|NA|13|TRBV5-6
CASSLGGDYGYTF
TGTGCCAGCAGCTTGGGAGGGGACTATGGCTACACCTTC
>NA|TRBJ1-5|NA|15|TRBV10-3
CAIRGVAGINQPQHF
TGTGCCATCAGAGGGGTGGCAGGGATTAATCAGCCCCAGCATTTT
>TRBD1|TRBJ2-7|NA|15|TRBV5-6
CASSLEPGQGREQYF
TGTGCCAGCAGCTTGGAGCCGGGACAGGGCCGCGAGCAGTACTTC
>TRBD1|TRBJ1-6|NA|14|TRBV7-9
CASSSGTGNSPLHF
TGTGCCAGCAGCTCCGGGACAGGGAACTCACCCCTCCACTTT
>NA|TRBJ2-1|NA|14|TRBV9
CASSASDEGFEQFF
TGTGCCAGCAGCGCCTCGGACGAGGGATTTGAGCAGTTCTTC
>TRBD1|TRBJ1-6|NA|15|TRBV6-6
CASSSGTGGGSPLHF
TGTGCCAGCAGCTCCGGGACAGGCGGCGGTTCACCCCTCCACTTT
>NA|TRBJ2-7|NA|14|TRBV7-6
CASSPGTPRDEQYF
TGTGCCAGCAGCCCGGGGACTCCCCGAGACGAGCAGTACTTC
>NA|TRBJ1-6|NA|18|TRBV27
CASGKEVREPTGNSPLHF
TGTGCCAGCGGTAAGGAAGTAAGGGAGCCCACGGGGAATTCACCCCTCCACTTT
>NA|TRBJ1-1|NA|13|TRBV5-6
CASSPRDYTEAFF
TGTGCCAGCAGCCCTAGGGACTACACTGAAGCTTTCTTT
>NA|TRBJ1-1|NA|13|TRBV7-2
CASSETGNTEAFF
TGTGCCAGCAGCGAAACAGGGAACACTGAAGCTTTCTTT
>NA|TRBJ2-7|once|12|TRBV27
CASSLPAGEQYF
TGTGCCAGCAGTTTACCGGCGGGAGAGCAGTACTTC
>NA|TRBJ2-1|once|15|TRBV27
CASSLVGITYNEQFF
TGTGCCAGCAGTTTAGTAGGGATAACCTACAATGAGCAGTTCTTC
>TRBD1|TRBJ1-2|NA|15|TRBV10-2
CASSPQGAGSYGYTF
TGCGCCAGCAGTCCCCAGGGGGCAGGCAGCTATGGCTACACCTTC
>NA|TRBJ1-1|NA|12|TRBV6-6
CASSYMGTEAFF
TGTGCCAGCAGTTACATGGGCACTGAAGCTTTCTTT
>TRBD1|TRBJ1-4|NA|12|TRBV5-1
CASSPDRVQLFF
TGCGCCAGCAGCCCGGACAGGGTACAACTGTTTTTT
>NA|TRBJ2-7|NA|15|TRBV5-4
CASSLGQGSPYEQYF
TGTGCCAGCAGCTTGGGCCAGGGGTCGCCTTACGAGCAGTACTTC
>NA|TRBJ1-2|NA|14|TRBV5-4
CASSSPRDDYGYTF
TGTGCCAGCAGCTCGCCTCGTGACGATTATGGCTACACCTTC
>TRBD2|TRBJ2-1|NA|15|TRBV28
CASLAGEFSYNEQFF
TGTGCCAGCCTGGCGGGGGAATTTTCCTACAATGAGCAGTTCTTC
>NA|TRBJ1-2|NA|13|TRBV7-9
CASSFEGLGGYTF
TGTGCCAGCAGCTTCGAGGGACTTGGTGGCTACACCTTC
>NA|TRBJ1-1|NA|11|TRBV28
CASSYRDRRVF
TGTGCCAGCAGCTACCGGGACCGGCGAGTCTTT
>NA|TRBJ2-1|NA|12|TRBV12-5
CASMTESNEQFF
TGTGCTAGTATGACAGAATCCAATGAGCAGTTCTTC
>NA|TRBJ1-5|NA|13|TRBV7-2
CASSLGIYQPQHF
TGTGCCAGCAGCTTAGGGATTTATCAGCCCCAGCATTTT
>TRBD2|TRBJ2-5|NA|19|TRBV4-2
CASSQDVRTSGGALETQYF
TGTGCCAGCAGCCAAGATGTACGGACTAGCGGGGGGGCTCTTGAGACCCAGTACTTC
>NA|TRBJ1-6|NA|13|TRBV15
CATSNGGGSPLHF
TGTGCCACCAGCAACGGGGGCGGTTCACCCCTCCACTTT
>NA|TRBJ2-1|NA|13|TRBV4-1
CASSQVDHNEQFF
TGCGCCAGCAGCCAAGTCGACCACAATGAGCAGTTCTTC
>TRBD1|TRBJ2-7|few|14|TRBV27
CASSAGQGAYEQYF
TGTGCCAGCAGTGCTGGACAGGGGGCCTACGAGCAGTACTTC
>NA|TRBJ1-2|NA|12|TRBV5-1
CASSLSQEGYTF
TGCGCCAGCAGCCTATCTCAAGAGGGCTACACCTTC
>TRBD2|TRBJ2-3|NA|15|TRBV6-1
CASSDRAGGPGTQYF
TGTGCCAGCAGTGACAGGGCGGGAGGGCCGGGTACGCAGTATTTT
>TRBD1|TRBJ2-2|once|17|TRBV7-9
CATLDRIRDRLTGELFF
TGTGCCACACTAGACCGGATCCGGGACAGATTAACCGGGGAGCTGTTTTTT
>NA|TRBJ2-1|NA|17|TRBV5-4
CASSNPGISGVYNEQFF
TGTGCCAGCAGTAATCCGGGTATATCAGGGGTATACAATGAGCAGTTCTTC
>NA|TRBJ2-1|NA|15|TRBV4-2
CASSQAWRLADEQFF
TGTGCCAGCAGCCAAGCCTGGAGGCTAGCCGATGAGCAGTTCTTC